This T cell receptor (beta chain) emerged from a study of siplizumab effects on memory and regulatory T cells. CDR1 is LNHDA and CDR2 is SQIVND in the germline V gene (reference sequence). This CDR3 has 16 amino acids. The V segment lost 4 bases and the J segment 2 bases; nucleotides outside the gene matches: 11. The assay was immunoSEQ multiplex PCR, and TCRdb's table has in-frame clones only and misses some. This sample carries approximately 92,000 clones, about 93% of them seen once, and the ten largest clones take about 1.2%. The receptor was isolated from a human donor in good health. The chain combines TRBV19 with TRBJ2-7; 7 bases map to TRBD2. Material for sequencing was non-Treg CD4+ T cells sorted from blood. The CDR3 reads CASSRGGKIGPYEQYF. The CDR3 DNA reads TGTGCCAGTAGTAGGGGAGGGAAGATTGGGCCCTACGAGCAGTACTTC.